Presented here are 15 T cell receptor beta chains from one specimen sequenced in a study of neoadjuvant anti-PD-1 for oral cavity cancer. Clones were read by immunoSEQ multiplex PCR, and TCRdb kept only the in-frame ones, dropping some. Of 7,000 to 9,500 clones in the sample, around three quarters were seen once. Time point: after neoadjuvant nivolumab, at surgical resection. The specimen was PBMCs, collected after nivolumab (anti-PD-1) treatment. Receptor source: a person aged 35 to 85 with oral cavity squamous cell carcinoma.

The rearrangement joins TRBV7-8 to TRBJ2-1, with D possibly matching TRBD1 (5 bases). CDR1 is SGHVS and CDR2 is FQNEAQ in the germline V gene. V lost 3 bases, J lost 10 bases, and 10 bases lay in between. The CDR3 runs 12 residues. The chain's CDR3 is CASSFTGWEQFF. The CDR3 region has the DNA TGTGCCAGCAGCTTTACAGGCTGGGAGCAGTTCTTC.

This clone was counted only a few times. The V and J genes are TRBV4-3 and TRBJ1-6, with D unresolved. From germline, CDR1 is LGHNA and CDR2 YSLEER. The ends were cut back, 0 bases at V and 16 bases at J, with 16 bases in the middle. The CDR3 contains 14 residues. The CDR3 nucleotides read TGCGCCAGCAGCCAAGATATCGGGCGCAGTCCACTCCACTTT. It yields the protein CASSQDIGRSPLHF.

This sequence joins TRBV7-3 and TRBJ2-2, with a possible D match to TRBD1 (6 bases). The CDR3 extends over 15 amino acids. Between the trimmed V and J ends, which lost 5 bases and 0 bases, there was a span of 10 bases. The germline V gene has CDR1 SGHTA and CDR2 FQGTGA. In DNA form, the CDR3 reads TGTGCCAGCAGCCTACAGGGCGCGAACACCGGGGAGCTGTTTTTT. It translates to CASSLQGANTGELFF.

V and J are TRBV29-1 and TRBJ1-2; a possible D gene is TRBD1 (6 bases). Germline CDR1 is SQVTM and CDR2 is ANQGSEA. Trimming took 3 bases from V and 4 from J, leaving 12 bases between them. The CDR3 extends over 13 amino acids. The CDR3 nucleotides are TGCAGCGTTGAGGGGGGCGGGTTCTATGGCTACACCTTC. Its protein is CSVEGGGFYGYTF.

This clone was recorded a few times. The rearrangement uses TRBV11-2 and TRBJ1-1, with a possible D match to TRBD1 (6 bases). Trimming pared 5 bases from V and 2 bases from J, leaving 9 bases between. The CDR3 covers 13 residues. Germline values: CDR1 SGHAT, CDR2 FQNNGV. Written as DNA, the CDR3 is TGTGCCAGCAGCCAACAGGGTAACACTGAAGCTTTCTTT. It translates to CASSQQGNTEAFF.

The rearrangement links TRBV6-5 to TRBJ1-2, with 9 bases matching TRBD1. The length of the CDR3 is 13 residues. Trimming at V came to 6 bases and at J to 8 bases, leaving 7 bases not matched to a gene. Germline V gene lookup returns CDR1 MNHEY and CDR2 SVGAGI. CDR3 protein: CASSQQGALGYTF. As DNA, the CDR3 is TGTGCCAGCAGCCAACAGGGGGCTCTGGGCTACACCTTC.

The CDR3 sequence is CASGLTETQYF. In nucleotides, the CDR3 is TGTGCCAGCGGATTGACGGAGACCCAGTACTTC. J is TRBJ2-5 and V is TRBV7-8; no clear D gene. Germline V gene lookup returns CDR1 SGHVS and CDR2 FQNEAQ. CDR3 length: 11 amino acids. V lost 8 bases to trimming and J lost 5 bases, with 9 bases between them.

The table lists this clone with a count of one. The chain uses TRBV5-4 and TRBJ1-6, with D maybe TRBD1 (5 bases). Trimming took 5 bases from V and 7 from J, leaving 16 bases between them. The CDR3 totals 15 residues. In germline, CDR1 is SGHNT, CDR2 YYREEE (reference sequence). The CDR3 loop is CASRPGRGRNSPLHF. In DNA form, the CDR3 reads TGTGCCAGCAGACCGGGGCGGGGTCGAAATTCACCCCTCCACTTT.

The chain uses TRBV5-1 and TRBJ2-7; 8 bases fit TRBD1. Germline V gene data show CDR1 as SGHRS and CDR2 as YFSETQ. The CDR3 sequence is 15 residues long. Unmatched junction bases numbered 6, after V lost 4 bases and J lost 0 bases. CDR3: CASSLQGGSSYEQYF. The CDR3, as DNA: TGCGCCAGCAGCCTACAGGGGGGCAGCTCCTACGAGCAGTACTTC.

This sequence joins TRBV4-1 and TRBJ2-7; D remains unclear. V lost 0 bases to trimming and J lost 1 base, with 13 bases between them. Germline V gives CDR1 MGHRA, CDR2 YSYEKL. This CDR3 spans 16 amino acids. The CDR3 here is CASSQDRTVVSYEQYF. CDR3 nucleotides: TGCGCCAGCAGCCAAGATCGAACAGTTGTGTCCTACGAGCAGTACTTC.

The chain combines TRBV4-3 with TRBJ1-2; 7 bases are shared with TRBD1. V shed 1 base and J 7 bases; nucleotides not matched to a gene: 12. The germline CDR1 and CDR2 sequences are LGHNA and YSLEER. The length of the CDR3 is 16 residues. DNA for the CDR3: TGCGCCAGCAGCCAAGGGGTCTATCGGGACAGTTCTGGCTACACCTTC. Translation gives CASSQGVYRDSSGYTF.

The chain joins TRBV6-5 to TRBJ1-2; no definite D call. The germline gives CDR1 MNHEY, CDR2 SVGAGI. V gave up 0 bases and J gave up 2 bases, with 4 bases separating them. CDR3 length: 13 amino acids. This CDR3 reads CASSYSDNYGYTF. The CDR3 DNA reads as TGTGCCAGCAGTTACTCGGACAACTATGGCTACACCTTC.

The chain carries TRBV28 and TRBJ1-2, with 8 bases fitting TRBD1. There are 14 residues in the CDR3. Per germline, CDR1 MDHEN and CDR2 SYDVKM. V shed 3 bases, J shed 4 bases, and the junction held 4 bases outside the gene matches. In DNA, the CDR3 is TGTGCCAGCAGTTTGCCGGACAGGGTCTATGGCTACACCTTC. This codes for CASSLPDRVYGYTF.

This chain joins TRBV6-4 and TRBJ2-1; 12 nucleotides match TRBD2. The CDR3 is 16 residues long. The V gene end was trimmed by 6 bases and the J gene end by 0 bases; junction bases not matched to a gene: 3. From germline, CDR1 is MRHNA and CDR2 SNTAGT. The CDR3 region is CASSPLAGGSYNEQFF. CDR3 coding DNA: TGTGCCAGCAGCCCACTAGCGGGAGGCTCCTACAATGAGCAGTTCTTC.

The J gene is TRBJ2-1, the V gene TRBV6-5, with D tentatively TRBD1 (7 bases). Looked up from germline, CDR1 is MNHEY and CDR2 is SVGAGI. The germline V and J ends were trimmed by 6 bases and 12 bases, with 15 bases remaining between them. The CDR3 spans 12 residues. The CDR3: CASSSGQGGQFF. DNA for the CDR3: TGTGCCAGCAGCTCCGGTCAGGGGGGGCAGTTCTTC.